Following are 8 T cell receptor beta chains from one sample sequenced in a study of blood T cell repertoires in COVID-19. Generated by immunoSEQ multiplex PCR, the TCRdb table keeps only in-frame clones and is missing some. Altogether approximately 170,000 clones are present, over 80% being singletons, with the ten largest covering over 6%. The sequenced sample was peripheral blood. These receptor sequences come from a woman in her 70s with COVID-19, enrolled during active disease.

This sequence joins TRBV19 and TRBJ1-2; TRBD1 might be the D (5 bases). CDR3 size: 18 residues. Trimming removed 3 bases at V and 2 bases at J, with 22 bases between. Germline CDR1 and CDR2: LNHDA and SQIVND (reference sequence). This CDR3 is CASSIGSGWQGLNYGYTF. The CDR3 nucleotides are TGTGCCAGTAGTATCGGTTCCGGGTGGCAGGGTTTGAACTATGGCTACACCTTC.

This chain uses TRBV28 with TRBJ2-1, with D possibly being TRBD2 (6 bases). Germline CDR1 MDHEN, CDR2 SYDVKM. This CDR3 is built from 14 residues. Trimming left V 6 bases short and J 6 bases short, with 15 bases between. The CDR3 is CASSRGTGGNEQFF. The CDR3 DNA reads TGTGCCAGCAGCCGCGGGACCGGGGGCAATGAGCAGTTCTTC.

The chain uses TRBV14 and TRBJ2-7; D perhaps matches TRBD2 (7 bases). There are 14 residues in the CDR3. Looked up from germline, CDR1 is SGHDN and CDR2 is FVKESK. V dropped 2 bases and J dropped 2 bases, with 10 bases sitting between them. The CDR3 nucleotides are TGTGCCAGCAGCCAAAGGGGGGGGACCTACGAGCAGTACTTC. Amino acid sequence: CASSQRGGTYEQYF.

This rearrangement joins TRBV7-2 to TRBJ2-1; D is ambiguous. Germline values: CDR1 SGHTA, CDR2 FQGNSA. Trimming shortened V by 5 bases and J by 7 bases, and 9 bases separated the two germline ends. The CDR3 consists of 12 residues. This CDR3 is CASSLYGNEQFF. The CDR3 DNA follows: TGTGCCAGCAGCCTATACGGGAATGAGCAGTTCTTC.

This clone was counted a few times. This chain connects TRBV28 to TRBJ2-7, with D tentatively TRBD1 (5 bases). Trimming cost V 10 bases and J 2 bases, with 15 bases left between them. Germline V CDR1 and CDR2: MDHEN, SYDVKM. The CDR3 consists of 13 residues. The CDR3 protein is CATSPQVTYEQYF. CDR3 DNA: TGTGCCACAAGCCCACAGGTGACCTACGAGCAGTACTTC. Complete variable domain (other parts from reference TRBV28 and TRBJ2-7): DVKVTQSSRYLVKRTGEKVFLECVQDMDHENMFWYRQDPGLGLRLIYFSYDVKMKEKGDIPEGYSVSREKKERFSLILESASTNQTSMYLCATSPQVTYEQYFGPGTRLTVT.

The chain combines TRBV24-1 with TRBJ2-1; D might be TRBD1 (6 bases). The CDR3 length is 15 residues. The V and J ends lost 5 bases and 0 bases respectively, with 10 bases between them. CDR1 is KGHDR, CDR2 SFDVKD, per germline. CDR3 protein: CATSARGPSYNEQFF. In nucleotides, the CDR3 is TGTGCCACCAGTGCCAGGGGACCCTCCTACAATGAGCAGTTCTTC.

CDR3: CASSLQFQNTEAFF. CDR3 DNA sequence: TGCGCCAGCAGCTTGCAGTTTCAGAACACTGAAGCTTTCTTT. V usage is TRBV5-1 and J usage is TRBJ1-1; unclear D gene. From germline, CDR1 is SGHRS and CDR2 YFSETQ. The CDR3 contains 14 residues. Deletions cut 1 base from V and 1 base from J, with 8 bases between.

The V call is TRBV29-1, the J call TRBJ1-2, with 10 bases lining up with TRBD1. V lost 6 bases to trimming and J lost 8 bases; unmatched junction nucleotides: 12. This CDR3 has 14 amino acids. Germline V lookup: CDR1 SQVTM, CDR2 ANQGSEA. The CDR3 DNA sequence: TGCAGCGTAAGGTTGACAGGGGGCATAGGAGGCTACACCTTC. This codes for CSVRLTGGIGGYTF.